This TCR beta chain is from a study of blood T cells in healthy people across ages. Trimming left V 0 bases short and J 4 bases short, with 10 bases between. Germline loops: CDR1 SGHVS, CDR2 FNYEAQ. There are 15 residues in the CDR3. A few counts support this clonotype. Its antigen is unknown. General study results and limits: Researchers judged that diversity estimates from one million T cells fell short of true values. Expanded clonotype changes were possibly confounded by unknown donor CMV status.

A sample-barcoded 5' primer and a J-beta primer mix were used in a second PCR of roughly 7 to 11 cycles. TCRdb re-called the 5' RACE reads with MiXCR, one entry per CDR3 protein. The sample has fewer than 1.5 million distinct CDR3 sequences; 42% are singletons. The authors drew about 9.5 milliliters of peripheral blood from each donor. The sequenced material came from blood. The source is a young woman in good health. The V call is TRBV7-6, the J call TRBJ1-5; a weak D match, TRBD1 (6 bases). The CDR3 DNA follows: TGTGCCAGCAGCTTAGCTGGGGGCGCGAATCAGCCCCAGCATTTT. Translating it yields CASSLAGGANQPQHF.